Sequencing of this T cell receptor beta chain was carried out in a study of T cell responses to AZD1222 COVID-19 vaccine. About this clone itself: What it binds is unknown.

Study observations and caveats: No repertoire was sampled before or during the peak T cell response, only after it.

V shed 7 bases and J 4 bases; nucleotides not matched to a gene: 3. CDR1 and CDR2 (germline): SQVTM, ANQGSEA. The CDR3 has 14 amino acids. Clones were read by immunoSEQ multiplex PCR, and TCRdb kept only the in-frame ones, dropping some. The sample yields about 89,000 clones, around 89% seen once. The chain combines TRBV29-1 with TRBJ2-2; 13 nucleotides match TRBD2. The receptor was derived from an adult who received the AZD1222 COVID-19 vaccine. Specimen: peripheral blood, collected 28 days after the second AZD1222 dose. The CDR3: CSAGTSGATGELFF. CDR3 bases: TGCAGCGCCGGGACTAGCGGGGCCACCGGGGAGCTGTTTTTT.